A selection of T cell receptor beta chains follows, all from one sample in a study of T cells in Graves' hyperthyroidism and ophthalmopathy. TCRdb passed the multiplex PCR reads through MiXCR, listing each CDR3 protein once. The table records approximately 400,000 distinct CDR3 sequences, more than 12% of them present only once. Input material: blood. The source of these receptors is a woman in her 30s with Graves' ophthalmopathy. CDR3s include the opening cysteine and the closing phenylalanine or tryptophan. D genes are given only for firm matches. Where a row states a size, it is once, few, many or the class of an expanded clone; other rows omit it.

clone_size: many
d_call: -
j_call: TRBJ2-7
v_call: TRBV15
cdr3_aa: CATSRAHGRGRSYEQYF
cdr3_nt: TGTGCCACCAGCAGAGCGCACGGTCGAGGGCGCTCCTACGAGCAGTACTTC

clone_size: many
d_call: -
j_call: TRBJ1-4
v_call: TRBV5-1
cdr3_aa: CASSLAVGEKLFF
cdr3_nt: TGCGCCAGCAGCTTGGCAGTAGGGGAAAAACTGTTTTTT

clone_size: many
d_call: -
j_call: TRBJ2-5
v_call: TRBV2
cdr3_aa: CASSESRAGETQYF
cdr3_nt: TGTGCCAGCAGTGAAAGCAGGGCCGGAGAGACCCAGTACTTC

clone_size: many
d_call: -
j_call: TRBJ1-5
v_call: TRBV20-1
cdr3_aa: CSARTGPQQPQHF
cdr3_nt: TGCAGTGCCCGAACCGGGCCACAACAGCCCCAGCATTTT

clone_size: -
d_call: -
j_call: TRBJ2-7
v_call: TRBV5-1
cdr3_aa: CASSSSRGEQYF
cdr3_nt: TGCGCCAGCAGCTCCTCCAGGGGCGAGCAGTACTTC

clone_size: many
d_call: TRBD2
j_call: TRBJ2-5
v_call: TRBV5-5
cdr3_aa: CASSLAVAGGQETQYF
cdr3_nt: TGTGCCAGCAGCTTGGCGGTAGCGGGGGGCCAAGAGACCCAGTACTTC

clone_size: many
d_call: -
j_call: TRBJ1-3
v_call: TRBV7-3
cdr3_aa: CASSNGVGNTIYF
cdr3_nt: TGTGCCAGCAGCAACGGGGTCGGAAACACCATATATTTT

clone_size: -
d_call: -
j_call: TRBJ2-2
v_call: TRBV6-2/TRBV6-3
cdr3_aa: CASTRPFANTGELFF
cdr3_nt: TGTGCCAGCACCCGCCCGTTCGCGAACACCGGGGAGCTGTTTTTT

clone_size: few
d_call: -
j_call: TRBJ2-1
v_call: TRBV12-3/TRBV12-4
cdr3_aa: CASSLPGRNNEQFF
cdr3_nt: TGTGCCAGCAGTCTTCCGGGGAGGAACAATGAGCAGTTCTTC

clone_size: many
d_call: -
j_call: TRBJ2-5
v_call: TRBV20-1
cdr3_aa: CSAYDSFETQYF
cdr3_nt: TGCAGTGCCTACGACAGCTTCGAGACCCAGTACTTC

clone_size: -
d_call: -
j_call: TRBJ1-2
v_call: TRBV5-5
cdr3_aa: CASSFVKGSGYTF
cdr3_nt: TGTGCCAGCAGCTTTGTGAAGGGGAGTGGCTACACCTTC

clone_size: many
d_call: -
j_call: TRBJ1-2
v_call: TRBV11-2
cdr3_aa: CASSLDVGPHINYGYTF
cdr3_nt: TGTGCCAGCAGCTTAGACGTAGGTCCGCATATAAACTATGGCTACACCTTC

clone_size: many
d_call: -
j_call: TRBJ1-1
v_call: TRBV5-1
cdr3_aa: CASSFFGLTGNTEAFF
cdr3_nt: TGCGCCAGCAGCTTTTTCGGCTTGACAGGGAACACTGAAGCTTTCTTT

clone_size: many
d_call: -
j_call: TRBJ2-7
v_call: TRBV20-1
cdr3_aa: CSARAGNYEQYF
cdr3_nt: TGCAGTGCTAGAGCAGGGAACTACGAGCAGTACTTC

clone_size: many
d_call: TRBD1
j_call: TRBJ1-5
v_call: TRBV6-2/TRBV6-3
cdr3_aa: CASRTGQGLNQPQHF
cdr3_nt: TGTGCCAGCAGAACTGGACAGGGCCTAAATCAGCCCCAGCATTTT

clone_size: many
d_call: -
j_call: TRBJ2-7
v_call: TRBV28
cdr3_aa: CASSLKLFSYEQYF
cdr3_nt: TGTGCCAGCAGTTTAAAGTTATTCTCCTACGAGCAGTACTTC

clone_size: many
d_call: -
j_call: TRBJ1-1
v_call: TRBV11-2
cdr3_aa: CASSLESVHAEAFF
cdr3_nt: TGTGCCAGCAGCTTAGAGTCAGTCCACGCTGAAGCTTTCTTT

clone_size: many
d_call: -
j_call: TRBJ1-2
v_call: TRBV30
cdr3_aa: CARDTQKGYTF
cdr3_nt: TGTGCCCGCGACACCCAGAAGGGCTACACCTTC

clone_size: many
d_call: -
j_call: TRBJ2-1
v_call: TRBV12-3/TRBV12-4
cdr3_aa: CASSLVIGFEQFF
cdr3_nt: TGTGCCAGCAGTTTAGTAATAGGGTTTGAGCAGTTCTTC

clone_size: many
d_call: -
j_call: TRBJ2-7
v_call: TRBV20-1
cdr3_aa: CSASGEVYEQYF
cdr3_nt: TGCAGTGCTAGCGGGGAGGTCTACGAGCAGTACTTC

clone_size: many
d_call: -
j_call: TRBJ2-7
v_call: TRBV12-3/TRBV12-4
cdr3_aa: CASSLRRDYEQYF
cdr3_nt: TGTGCCAGCAGTTTACGCAGGGACTACGAGCAGTACTTC

clone_size: many
d_call: TRBD1
j_call: TRBJ1-6
v_call: TRBV20-1
cdr3_aa: CSAKTGTGSDSPLHF
cdr3_nt: TGCAGTGCTAAGACCGGGACAGGGTCCGATTCACCCCTCCACTTT

clone_size: -
d_call: -
j_call: TRBJ1-2
v_call: TRBV12-5
cdr3_aa: CASGYRQTNYGYTF
cdr3_nt: TGTGCTAGTGGTTACCGACAGACCAACTATGGCTACACCTTC

clone_size: many
d_call: -
j_call: TRBJ2-3
v_call: TRBV6-1
cdr3_aa: CASSEIMGSTDTQYF
cdr3_nt: TGTGCCAGCAGTGAAATTATGGGTAGCACAGATACGCAGTATTTT

clone_size: -
d_call: -
j_call: TRBJ2-7
v_call: TRBV29-1
cdr3_aa: CSVEESKNYEQYF
cdr3_nt: TGCAGCGTTGAAGAGAGTAAGAACTACGAGCAGTACTTC

clone_size: many
d_call: -
j_call: TRBJ2-7
v_call: TRBV28
cdr3_aa: CATEGIYEQYF
cdr3_nt: TGTGCCACGGAGGGAATCTACGAGCAGTACTTC

clone_size: -
d_call: TRBD1
j_call: TRBJ2-1
v_call: TRBV27
cdr3_aa: CASSLGGQGYNEQFF
cdr3_nt: TGTGCCAGCAGTTTAGGGGGACAGGGGTACAATGAGCAGTTCTTC

clone_size: many
d_call: -
j_call: TRBJ1-1
v_call: TRBV3-1
cdr3_aa: CASSHGHSTEAFF
cdr3_nt: TGTGCCAGCAGCCACGGACATTCCACTGAAGCTTTCTTT

clone_size: few
d_call: TRBD1
j_call: TRBJ1-1
v_call: TRBV28
cdr3_aa: CASSRGVGQGNTEAFF
cdr3_nt: TGTGCCAGCAGCCGAGGGGTCGGACAGGGGAACACTGAAGCTTTCTTT

clone_size: many
d_call: TRBD2
j_call: TRBJ2-1
v_call: TRBV13
cdr3_aa: CASSLGTSGEFYNEQFF
cdr3_nt: TGTGCCAGCAGCCTAGGGACTAGCGGGGAATTTTACAATGAGCAGTTCTTC

clone_size: few
d_call: -
j_call: TRBJ1-1
v_call: TRBV30
cdr3_aa: CASNGAGRDEAFF
cdr3_nt: TGTGCCAGTAATGGAGCAGGGAGGGATGAAGCTTTCTTT

clone_size: few
d_call: -
j_call: TRBJ2-3
v_call: TRBV6-1
cdr3_aa: CASSYLGIRTDTQYF
cdr3_nt: TGTGCCAGCAGTTATTTAGGGATACGCACAGATACGCAGTATTTT

clone_size: many
d_call: -
j_call: TRBJ1-2
v_call: TRBV28
cdr3_aa: CASSFWDRRSYGYTF
cdr3_nt: TGTGCCAGCAGTTTTTGGGACCGACGTTCCTATGGCTACACCTTC

clone_size: many
d_call: TRBD2
j_call: TRBJ2-3
v_call: TRBV7-8
cdr3_aa: CASSLPSAGGTDTQYF
cdr3_nt: TGTGCCAGCAGCTTACCCTCAGCGGGGGGCACAGATACGCAGTATTTT

clone_size: few
d_call: TRBD2
j_call: TRBJ2-5
v_call: TRBV20-1
cdr3_aa: CSANPLLSGDHQETQYF
cdr3_nt: TGCAGTGCCAACCCCCTACTCAGCGGGGACCACCAAGAGACCCAGTACTTC

clone_size: once
d_call: TRBD1
j_call: TRBJ1-2
v_call: TRBV20-1
cdr3_aa: CSAENGPGTGPSGGYAF
cdr3_nt: TGCAGTGCCGAAAACGGCCCCGGGACAGGGCCATCGGGGGGCTACGCCTTC

clone_size: -
d_call: TRBD2
j_call: TRBJ2-3
v_call: TRBV27
cdr3_aa: CASRALAGGTTDTQYF
cdr3_nt: TGTGCCAGCAGGGCTTTAGCGGGGGGGACCACAGATACGCAGTATTTT

clone_size: few
d_call: -
j_call: TRBJ2-3
v_call: TRBV19
cdr3_aa: CASSKITGTDTQYF
cdr3_nt: TGTGCCAGTAGTAAAATTACCGGGACAGATACGCAGTATTTT

clone_size: -
d_call: -
j_call: TRBJ2-1
v_call: TRBV12-3/TRBV12-4
cdr3_aa: CASRTDLYNEQFF
cdr3_nt: TGTGCCAGCAGGACCGACCTATACAATGAGCAGTTCTTC

clone_size: many
d_call: TRBD2
j_call: TRBJ2-1
v_call: TRBV11-1
cdr3_aa: CASSPFGGGINEQFF
cdr3_nt: TGTGCCAGCAGCCCCTTCGGGGGGGGTATAAATGAGCAGTTCTTC

clone_size: many
d_call: -
j_call: TRBJ2-2
v_call: TRBV20-1
cdr3_aa: CSVRVNTGELFF
cdr3_nt: TGCAGTGTCAGGGTAAACACCGGGGAGCTGTTTTTT

clone_size: many
d_call: -
j_call: TRBJ2-5
v_call: TRBV20-1
cdr3_aa: CSAPAPGAGGETQYF
cdr3_nt: TGCAGTGCCCCAGCACCGGGGGCCGGGGGAGAGACCCAGTACTTC

clone_size: many
d_call: -
j_call: TRBJ2-1
v_call: TRBV6-2/TRBV6-3
cdr3_aa: CASSYGGGWEQFF
cdr3_nt: TGTGCCAGCAGTTACGGCGGGGGCTGGGAGCAGTTCTTC

clone_size: many
d_call: -
j_call: TRBJ2-1
v_call: TRBV28
cdr3_aa: CASSSSLDKQFF
cdr3_nt: TGTGCCAGCAGTTCTAGCCTGGATAAGCAGTTCTTC

clone_size: many
d_call: TRBD2
j_call: TRBJ2-5
v_call: TRBV6-1
cdr3_aa: CASSWGGSSGVETQYF
cdr3_nt: TGTGCCAGCAGTTGGGGTGGGAGTAGCGGGGTGGAGACCCAGTACTTC

clone_size: -
d_call: -
j_call: TRBJ2-7
v_call: TRBV5-1
cdr3_aa: CASSLVGGGDYEQYF
cdr3_nt: TGCGCCAGCAGCTTGGTTGGAGGGGGGGACTACGAGCAGTACTTC

clone_size: many
d_call: -
j_call: TRBJ1-2
v_call: TRBV6-1
cdr3_aa: CASSPWTDRNYGYTF
cdr3_nt: TGTGCCAGCAGCCCCTGGACAGACAGAAACTATGGCTACACCTTC

clone_size: many
d_call: -
j_call: TRBJ2-5
v_call: TRBV5-8
cdr3_aa: CASSLAPQGQETQYF
cdr3_nt: TGTGCCAGCAGCTTGGCCCCACAGGGCCAAGAGACCCAGTACTTC

clone_size: -
d_call: TRBD2
j_call: TRBJ2-2
v_call: TRBV20-1
cdr3_aa: CSARASGGELFF
cdr3_nt: TGCAGTGCTAGGGCTAGCGGCGGGGAGCTGTTTTTT